The clone carrying this T cell receptor beta chain came up many times. Its matching antigen is unknown. The PBMCs were sourced from fresh peripheral blood (about 9.7 ml). The sample is drawn from a study of T cells in Graves' hyperthyroidism and ophthalmopathy. Overall study results and limits: Among thyroid clonotypes expanded above 0.001, most also appeared in blood.

Trimming left V 4 bases short and J 0 bases short, with 15 bases between. This CDR3 comprises 16 residues. From germline, CDR1 is MNHEY and CDR2 SVGEGT. RNA transcripts yielded amplified TCR beta CDR3 regions. RT-PCR in the first round (using the HTBI primer set) targeted the TCR CDR3. TCRdb passed the multiplex PCR reads through MiXCR, listing each CDR3 protein once. Here the sample spans hundreds of thousands of distinct CDR3 sequences, about 20% being singletons. Material: blood. This clonotype was obtained from a man between 35 and 55 years old with Graves' ophthalmopathy. The chain employs TRBV6-2 or TRBV6-3 and TRBJ1-1; D is perhaps TRBD1 (5 bases). DNA for the CDR3: TGTGCCAGCAGTTCCAACAGACAGAGCATGAACACTGAAGCTTTCTTT. It specifies CASSSNRQSMNTEAFF.